This TCR beta chain was identified in a study of blood T cell repertoires in COVID-19. Study as a whole: The study drew acute and convalescent COVID-19 samples from the United States, Italy and Spain. T cells, B-cell-depleted T cells, or PBMCs supplied cDNA or gDNA.

Germline V CDR1 and CDR2: SNHLY, FYNNEI. The V and J ends lost 3 bases and 2 bases respectively, with 16 bases between them. The CDR3 runs to 16 residues. Authors' processing steps: Reference gene primer amplification gave estimated nucleated cell counts. This table comes from immunoSEQ multiplex PCR, and its TCRdb copy is limited to in-frame clones, with some not included. V, J and clone size are taken as reported in that table, and D and trimming were inferred from the DNA itself. Among approximately 150,000 clones listed, around four fifths were seen once. This clone appeared once. The origin of this receptor is an elderly woman with acute or convalescent COVID-19. The J gene is TRBJ2-5, the V gene TRBV2; possibly TRBD1 for D (6 bases). The specimen was peripheral blood. The CDR3 coding sequence is TGTGCCAGCAGTGACCCAACCCGGACAGTTCAAGAGACCCAGTACTTC. This sequence encodes CASSDPTRTVQETQYF.